This is a list of T cell receptor beta chains from one sample in a study of blood T cell repertoires in COVID-19. Measured with immunoSEQ multiplex PCR; TCRdb has only the in-frame clones, and not every one. The sample carries roughly 300,000 clones, approximately 81% recorded once. The sample consisted of peripheral blood. The receptor set was obtained from a woman aged 55-75 years with active or convalescent COVID-19. The CDR3 runs from the conserved cysteine through the conserved F or W. Each record gives: J gene, V gene, CDR3 protein.

J: TRBJ1-1; V: TRBV18; CDR3: CASSPAKTGNTEAFF
J: TRBJ1-3; V: TRBV9; CDR3: CASSAEWTGGNTIYF
J: TRBJ2-3; V: TRBV25-1; CDR3: CASSEFLQGTDTQYF
J: TRBJ1-1; V: TRBV7-6; CDR3: CASSLRGQGAVGTEAFF
J: TRBJ2-1; V: TRBV6-5; CDR3: CASSYSPAGVEQFF
J: TRBJ1-3; V: TRBV21-1; CDR3: CASSSSPNPSGNTIYF
J: TRBJ1-1; V: TRBV11-2; CDR3: CASSLRDRGRTEAFF
J: TRBJ2-5; V: TRBV19; CDR3: CASSVDRDQETQYF
J: TRBJ1-1; V: TRBV7-3; CDR3: CASGSNRGGEAFF
J: TRBJ2-1; V: TRBV2; CDR3: CASSERAGGLGEQFF
J: TRBJ1-1; V: TRBV12-3/TRBV12-4; CDR3: CASSVSGDTEAFF
J: TRBJ2-2; V: TRBV11-2; CDR3: CASSQWTGSNTGELFF
J: TRBJ2-1; V: TRBV6-6; CDR3: CASSPLGVTGGLPEQFF
J: TRBJ1-4; V: TRBV10-3; CDR3: CAISDTPPGQGSSNEKLFF
J: TRBJ2-3; V: TRBV11-3; CDR3: CASSLGIAGASTDTQYF
J: TRBJ2-3; V: TRBV7-8; CDR3: CASSLGEGGRTDTQYF
J: TRBJ1-6; V: TRBV4-3; CDR3: CASSQDSRGERPLHF
J: TRBJ2-3; V: TRBV18; CDR3: CASSRFEVQVDTQYF
J: TRBJ1-6; V: TRBV7-2; CDR3: CASSPGQGRLLSPLHF
J: TRBJ1-1; V: TRBV15; CDR3: CATSRGQNFF
J: TRBJ2-2; V: TRBV10-1; CDR3: CASREGANTGELFF
J: TRBJ2-2; V: TRBV5-1; CDR3: CASSLGQGAGELFF
J: TRBJ1-2; V: TRBV27; CDR3: CASSLGADLYGYTF
J: TRBJ2-7; V: TRBV4-1; CDR3: CASSYHPGLVHEQYF
J: TRBJ1-2; V: TRBV7-9; CDR3: CASSLGSAGMADGYTF
J: TRBJ2-2; V: TRBV30; CDR3: CAWSGVIGAGELFF
J: TRBJ2-2; V: TRBV3-1/TRBV3-2; CDR3: CASSQDIASFLGELFF
J: TRBJ2-3; V: TRBV10-2; CDR3: CASAGTAGGWADTQYF